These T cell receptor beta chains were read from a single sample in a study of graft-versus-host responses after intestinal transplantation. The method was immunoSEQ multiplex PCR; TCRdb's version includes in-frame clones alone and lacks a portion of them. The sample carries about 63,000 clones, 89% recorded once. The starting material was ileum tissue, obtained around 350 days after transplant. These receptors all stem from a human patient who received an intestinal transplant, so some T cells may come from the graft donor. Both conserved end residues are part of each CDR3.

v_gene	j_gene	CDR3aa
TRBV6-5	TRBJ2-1	CASSYSASGRFNEQFF
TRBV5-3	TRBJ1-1	CARSLGAGAFF
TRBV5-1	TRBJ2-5	CASRSWGGDSETQYF
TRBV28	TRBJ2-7	CASIPTGTGTWYEQYF
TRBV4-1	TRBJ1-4	CASSQAGQGEKLFF
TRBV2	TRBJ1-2	CASSDSYGYTF
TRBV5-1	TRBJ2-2	CASGGTSGANTGELFF
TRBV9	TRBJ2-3	CASSVAGTSRSLGTDTQYF
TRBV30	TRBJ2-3	CAWSAGTSGGDTQYF
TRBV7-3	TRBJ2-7	CASSRDRGFPYEQYF
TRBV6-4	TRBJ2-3	CASSVDFSDTQYF
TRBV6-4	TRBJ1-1	CASRAGRETEAFF
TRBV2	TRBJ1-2	CAERRIPYGYTF
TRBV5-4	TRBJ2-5	CASSLEVSTETQYF
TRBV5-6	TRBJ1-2	CASSVVRDRQPVGYTF
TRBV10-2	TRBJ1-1	CASSDAGLHEAFF
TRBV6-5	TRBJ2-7	CASSSRTSGGHYEQYF
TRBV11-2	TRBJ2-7	CASSIQLPQGTKSYEQYF
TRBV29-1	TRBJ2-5	CSVASQVGETQYF
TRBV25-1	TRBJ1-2	CASSDGRLSGYTF
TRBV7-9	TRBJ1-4	CASSLGSTNEKLFF
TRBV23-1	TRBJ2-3	CASRGPPVSDTQYF
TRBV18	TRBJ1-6	CASSPGGQDSPLHF
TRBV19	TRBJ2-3	CASSILSAGLDTQYF
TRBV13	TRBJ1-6	CASSLVNSPLHF
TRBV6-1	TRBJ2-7	CTSRAGTGIYEQYF
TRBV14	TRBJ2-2	CASSQDGRGSPRLAGELFF
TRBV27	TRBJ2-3	CASSLVPSGRLSTDTQYF
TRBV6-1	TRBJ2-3	CASSYGDTQYF
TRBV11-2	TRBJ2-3	CASSFGNTDTQYF
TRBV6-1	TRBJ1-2	CALHPVLNYDYTF